The 20 T cell receptor beta chains in this list originate from one sample, sequenced in a study of T cells in tuberculosis. TCRdb's table, derived via immunoSEQ multiplex PCR, lists solely in-frame clones and lacks some. The repertoire has tens of thousands of clones, around 90% of them found once; the top ten carry 1.5% to 2%. Sorting used thawed, overnight-rested PBMC stained with anti-CD3, a viability dye and GMM-loaded CD1B tetramer. CD1B tetramers were loaded with Rhodococcus equi-derived C32 glucose monomycolate. Sample: CD1b-GMM tetramer-negative cells sorted from PBMCs. These receptors originate from an adult woman with latent tuberculosis.

This clone appeared once. The rearrangement links TRBV5-1 to TRBJ2-5, with D possibly TRBD2 on 6 matching bases. CDR1 is SGHRS, CDR2 YFSETQ, per germline. This CDR3 has 15 residues. The V gene lost 4 bases and the J gene lost 4 bases, with 17 bases spanning the gap. Written as DNA, the CDR3 is TGCGCCAGCAGCGAGGCGACTAGGTCAGGAGAGACCCAGTACTTC. This translates into CASSEATRSGETQYF.

This clone has just a few counts. The gene calls are TRBV11-2 and TRBJ2-2; the match to TRBD1 covers 8 bases. CDR1 SGHAT and CDR2 FQNNGV come from the germline V gene. This CDR3 has 15 amino acids. Trimming at V came to 8 bases and at J to 7 bases, leaving 12 bases not matched to a gene. The CDR3 DNA follows: TGTGCCAGCGAAAACGGTCCAGGGGGCCACGGGGAGCTGTTTTTT. Residues: CASENGPGGHGELFF.

The chain is built from TRBV5-1 and TRBJ2-7; 9 bases match TRBD1. Germline values: CDR1 SGHRS, CDR2 YFSETQ. After removal of 1 base from V and 2 bases from J, the junction contained 1 base not matched to a gene. This CDR3 is 14 amino acids long. CDR3 sequence reads: CASSLTGGAYEQYF. DNA of the CDR3: TGCGCCAGCAGCTTGACAGGGGGCGCCTACGAGCAGTACTTC.

This clone has only one observation. J is TRBJ2-5 and V is TRBV5-4; tentative D call: TRBD1 (5 bases). CDR3 size: 14 residues. V shed 4 bases and J shed 5 bases, with 15 bases lying between them. Germline V gene data show CDR1 as SGHNT and CDR2 as YYREEE (reference sequence). CDR3 DNA sequence: TGTGCCAGCAGCCTGAGAGACAGCCTGGAGACCCAGTACTTC. Translating it yields CASSLRDSLETQYF.

This chain links TRBV29-1 with TRBJ2-2; maybe TRBD1 (5 bases). The germline gives CDR1 SQVTM, CDR2 ANQGSEA. The V and J ends lost 5 bases and 5 bases respectively, with 18 bases between them. CDR3 size: 15 residues. The CDR3 loop is CSVHQTGASTGELFF. The CDR3 nucleotides are TGCAGCGTTCATCAAACAGGCGCGTCGACCGGGGAGCTGTTTTTT.

This clone was detected only once. This chain joins TRBV27 and TRBJ2-1; TRBD2 aligns across 7 bases. CDR1 is MNHEY, CDR2 SMNVEV, per germline (reference sequence). Trimming removed 7 bases from V and 0 bases from J; junction bases left unmatched: 6. The CDR3 loop spans 15 amino acids. The CDR3 region has the DNA TGTGCCAGCATGGGCGGGGGAAGCTCCTACAATGAGCAGTTCTTC. As protein: CASMGGGSSYNEQFF.

CDR3 sequence reads: CASSQRTGMNTEAFF. CDR3 sequence (DNA): TGTGCCAGCAGCCAACGGACAGGTATGAACACTGAAGCTTTCTTT. The genes are TRBV4-2 and TRBJ1-1, with 7 bases identical to TRBD1. V trimming: 2 bases; J trimming: 0 bases; junction bases outside the gene matches: 3. Germline-derived CDR1 and CDR2 are LGHNA and YNFKEQ. The CDR3 is made up of 15 amino acids.

The chain links TRBV7-9 to TRBJ2-3; TRBD2 might be the D (6 bases). V lost 5 bases and J 4 bases, leaving 19 bases between the germline ends. The germline V gene encodes CDR1 SEHNR and CDR2 FQNEAQ (reference sequence). The CDR3 covers 16 residues. The CDR3 DNA reads as TGTGCCAGCAGCCAACTCCAGGGAGGCCGTGCAGATACGCAGTATTTT. Translated: CASSQLQGGRADTQYF.

The chain has TRBV7-8 and TRBJ1-5; possible D gene TRBD1, 5 bases. The V gene lost 3 bases and the J gene lost 0 bases, with 15 bases spanning the gap. The length of the CDR3 is 17 residues. Per the germline V gene, CDR1 is SGHVS and CDR2 is FQNEAQ. The CDR3 protein is CASSFKSRASSNQPQHF. CDR3 DNA: TGTGCCAGCAGCTTTAAGAGCAGGGCCTCTAGCAATCAGCCCCAGCATTTT. Full variable domain (rest looked up from reference TRBV7-8 and TRBJ1-5): GAGVSQSPRYKVAKRGQDVALRCDPISGHVSLFWYQQALGQGPEFLTYFQNEAQLDKSGLPSDRFFAERPEGSVSTLKIQRTQQEDSAVYLCASSFKSRASSNQPQHFGDGTRLSIL.

This clone was recorded once. The chain is built from TRBV18 and TRBJ2-1, with TRBD1 matching over 9 bases. This CDR3 region has 15 residues. The V gene end was trimmed by 1 base and the J gene end by 7 bases; junction bases not matched to a gene: 5. Germline assignment: CDR1 KGHSH and CDR2 LQKENI. The CDR3 loop is CASSPLGTGMNEQFF. The CDR3 DNA reads TGTGCCAGCTCACCACTCGGGACAGGGATGAATGAGCAGTTCTTC.

V is TRBV7-6 and J is TRBJ1-2; 7 bases map to TRBD1. V trimming: 1 base; J trimming: 4 bases; junction bases outside the gene matches: 6. The CDR3 is made up of 15 amino acids. The germline V gene has CDR1 SGHVS and CDR2 FNYEAQ. CDR3 DNA sequence: TGTGCCAGCAGCTTAGGACAGGGCCTAGGCTATGGCTACACCTTC. It codes for CASSLGQGLGYGYTF.

The V call is TRBV6-6, the J call TRBJ1-1, with 8 positions matching TRBD1. Germline CDR1 is MNHNY and CDR2 is SVGAGI (reference sequence). Losses at the gene ends were 4 bases for V and 3 bases for J; bases not matched to a gene: 10. The CDR3 runs to 16 residues. The CDR3 DNA reads as TGTGCCAGCAGTTCGACAGGGGATCCCCTTTACACTGAAGCTTTCTTT. The encoded protein is CASSSTGDPLYTEAFF.

In regard to this clone: The identical CDR3 is also encoded by other nucleotide sequences in the sample. The V and J genes are TRBV19 and TRBJ2-2; TRBD1 is a possible D gene (7 bases). Trimming removed 7 bases from V and 5 bases from J, with 23 bases in between. Germline V gives CDR1 LNHDA, CDR2 SQIVND (reference sequence). The CDR3 covers 17 residues. The CDR3 here is CASIHYPGQGGTGELFF. The CDR3 region has the DNA TGTGCCAGTATCCATTATCCCGGGCAGGGGGGTACCGGGGAGCTGTTTTTT.

The chain joins TRBV6-1 to TRBJ2-7, with D possibly matching TRBD1 (5 bases). Germline values: CDR1 MNHNS, CDR2 SASEGT. V was trimmed by 4 bases and J by 0 bases, leaving 7 bases between them. This CDR3 comprises 13 residues. The CDR3 bases are TGTGCCAGCAGTGTCAGGGTCTCCTACGAGCAGTACTTC. It codes for CASSVRVSYEQYF.

This chain connects TRBV27 to TRBJ2-3, with D perhaps TRBD2 (7 bases). The ends were cut back, 4 bases at V and 4 bases at J, with 18 bases in the middle. The CDR3 is 16 residues long. Germline lookup yields CDR1 MNHEY and CDR2 SMNVEV (reference sequence). CDR3 in DNA: TGTGCCAGCAGTTGGGGGGGGCAGGGGTTCTCAGATACGCAGTATTTT. Protein sequence: CASSWGGQGFSDTQYF.

The chain has TRBV2 and TRBJ1-1, with 7 nucleotides matching TRBD1. Germline-derived CDR1 and CDR2 are SNHLY and FYNNEI. The junction had 5 bases not matched to a gene; V was cut back by 6 bases and J by 1 base. The CDR3 contains 14 residues. The CDR3 loop reads CASSLGQANTEAFF. In DNA form, the CDR3 reads TGTGCCAGCAGCCTAGGACAGGCGAACACTGAAGCTTTCTTT. The complete variable domain, with remaining parts taken from reference TRBV2 and TRBJ1-1, reads EPEVTQTPSHQVTQMGQEVILRCVPISNHLYFYWYRQILGQKVEFLVSFYNNEISEKSEIFDDQFSVERPDGSNFTLKIRSTKLEDSAMYFCASSLGQANTEAFFGQGTRLTVV.

This sequence joins TRBV7-8 and TRBJ2-7, with 9 nucleotides matching TRBD1. CDR1 is SGHVS, CDR2 FQNEAQ, per germline. Losses at the gene ends were 6 bases for V and 5 bases for J; bases not matched to a gene: 11. The CDR3 sequence is 15 residues long. CDR3 nucleotide sequence: TGTGCCAGCAGGGATACAGGGGGCCTCTTGGACGAGCAGTACTTC. Its protein is CASRDTGGLLDEQYF. Looking up the rest from reference TRBV7-8 and TRBJ2-7 gives the full variable domain: GAGVSQSPRYKVAKRGQDVALRCDPISGHVSLFWYQQALGQGPEFLTYFQNEAQLDKSGLPSDRFFAERPEGSVSTLKIQRTQQEDSAVYLCASRDTGGLLDEQYFGPGTRLTVT.

The chain employs TRBV6-5 and TRBJ1-6, with D tentatively TRBD1 (5 bases). The germline CDR1 and CDR2 sequences are MNHEY and SVGAGI. The CDR3 has 15 amino acids. V was pared by 2 bases and J by 8 bases, with 13 bases between. The CDR3 coding sequence is TGTGCCAGCAGTTACGGGGGGGGACTTGATTCACCCCTCCACTTT. It translates to CASSYGGGLDSPLHF.

The chain has TRBV10-3 and TRBJ2-7; D may be TRBD2 (5 bases). V gave up 11 bases and J gave up 4 bases, with 21 bases separating them. Germline V gives CDR1 ENHRY, CDR2 SYGVKD. The CDR3 is made up of 14 amino acids. CDR3 sequence (DNA): TGTGCCCTTTCCCCCGACTACCAGTTTTACGAGCAGTACGTC. This codes for CALSPDYQFYEQYV.

The V gene is TRBV30, the J gene TRBJ1-1, with 8 bases matching TRBD1. The CDR3 is made up of 11 amino acids. J was trimmed by 7 bases and V by 3 bases; bases with no gene match: 1. The V gene's germline CDR1 is GTSNPN and CDR2 SVGIG (reference sequence). DNA of the CDR3: TGTGCCTGGAGCGGACAGGGTGAAGCTTTCTTT. Amino acids: CAWSGQGEAFF.